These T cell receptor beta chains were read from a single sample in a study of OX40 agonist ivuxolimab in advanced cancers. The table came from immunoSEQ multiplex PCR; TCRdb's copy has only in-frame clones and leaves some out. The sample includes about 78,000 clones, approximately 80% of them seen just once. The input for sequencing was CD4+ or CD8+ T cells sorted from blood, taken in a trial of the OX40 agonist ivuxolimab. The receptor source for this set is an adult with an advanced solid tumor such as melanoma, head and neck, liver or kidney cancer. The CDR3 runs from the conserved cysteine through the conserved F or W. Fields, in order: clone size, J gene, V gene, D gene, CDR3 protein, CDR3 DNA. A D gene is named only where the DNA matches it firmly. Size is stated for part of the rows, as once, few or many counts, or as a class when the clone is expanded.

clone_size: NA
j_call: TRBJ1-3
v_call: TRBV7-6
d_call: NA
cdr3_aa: CASSSSGGAGNTIYF
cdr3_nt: TGTGCCAGCAGCTCCTCGGGGGGGGCTGGAAACACCATATATTTT

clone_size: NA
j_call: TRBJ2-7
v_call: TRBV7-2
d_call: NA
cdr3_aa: CASSPGTLPEQYF
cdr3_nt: TGTGCCAGCAGCCCAGGGACACTTCCTGAGCAGTACTTC

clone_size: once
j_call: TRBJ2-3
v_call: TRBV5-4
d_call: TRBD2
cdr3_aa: CASSPGGAGGATDTQYF
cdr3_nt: TGTGCCAGCAGCCCCGGGGGAGCGGGGGGCGCCACAGATACGCAGTATTTT

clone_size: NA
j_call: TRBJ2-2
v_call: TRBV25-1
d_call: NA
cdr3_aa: CASSRTANTGELFF
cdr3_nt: TGTGCCAGCAGCAGGACAGCGAACACCGGGGAGCTGTTTTTT

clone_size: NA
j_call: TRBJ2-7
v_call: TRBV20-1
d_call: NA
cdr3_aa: CSAEAYEQYF
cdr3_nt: TGCAGTGCTGAAGCCTACGAGCAGTACTTC

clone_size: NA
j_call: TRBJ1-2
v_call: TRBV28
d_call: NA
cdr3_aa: CASSLGGGGAYGYTF
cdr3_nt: TGTGCCAGCAGTTTAGGTGGGGGGGGTGCCTATGGCTACACCTTC

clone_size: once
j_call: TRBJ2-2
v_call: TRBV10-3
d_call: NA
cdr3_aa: CAIQWGLNTGELFF
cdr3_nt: TGTGCCATCCAATGGGGATTGAACACCGGGGAGCTGTTTTTT

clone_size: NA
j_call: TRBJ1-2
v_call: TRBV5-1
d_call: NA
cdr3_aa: CASSFDGDYGYTF
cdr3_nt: TGCGCCAGCAGCTTTGACGGTGACTATGGCTACACCTTC

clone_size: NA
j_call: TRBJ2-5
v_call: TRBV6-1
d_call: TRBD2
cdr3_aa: CAAGGGRAETQYF
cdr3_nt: TGTGCCGCCGGCGGCGGGAGAGCAGAGACCCAGTACTTC

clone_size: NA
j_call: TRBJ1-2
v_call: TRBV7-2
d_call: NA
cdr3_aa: CASSFQGFDYGYTF
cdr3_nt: TGTGCCAGCAGCTTTCAGGGGTTTGACTATGGCTACACCTTC

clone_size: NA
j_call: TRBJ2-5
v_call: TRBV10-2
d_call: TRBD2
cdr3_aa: CASSVALAGQETQYF
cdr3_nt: TGCGCCAGCAGTGTTGCGTTAGCGGGGCAAGAGACCCAGTACTTC

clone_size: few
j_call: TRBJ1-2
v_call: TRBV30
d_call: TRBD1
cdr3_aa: CAWSGGGDGYTF
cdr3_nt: TGTGCCTGGAGTGGAGGGGGCGATGGCTACACCTTC

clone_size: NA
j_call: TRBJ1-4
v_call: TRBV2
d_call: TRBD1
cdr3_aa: CASSRDRATNEKLFF
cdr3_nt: TGTGCCAGCAGTAGGGACAGAGCAACTAATGAAAAACTGTTTTTT

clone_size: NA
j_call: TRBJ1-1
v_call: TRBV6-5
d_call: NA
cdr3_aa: CASSYETPDTEAFF
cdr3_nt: TGTGCCAGCAGTTACGAAACACCAGACACTGAAGCTTTCTTT

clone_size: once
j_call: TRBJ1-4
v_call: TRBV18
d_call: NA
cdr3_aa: CASSLGRDEKLFF
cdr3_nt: TGTGCCAGCTCCCTAGGCCGTGACGAAAAACTGTTTTTT

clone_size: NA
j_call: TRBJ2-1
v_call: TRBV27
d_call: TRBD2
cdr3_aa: CASSLYASGGANEQFF
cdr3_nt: TGTGCCAGCAGTTTATACGCTAGCGGGGGGGCCAATGAGCAGTTCTTC

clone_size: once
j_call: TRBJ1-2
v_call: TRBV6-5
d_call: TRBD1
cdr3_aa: CASSYSDRGVGYTF
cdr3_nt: TGTGCCAGCAGTTACTCCGACAGGGGGGTTGGCTACACCTTC

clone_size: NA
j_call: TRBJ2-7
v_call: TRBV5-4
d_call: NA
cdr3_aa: CASSLVGSSYEQYF
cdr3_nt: TGTGCCAGCAGCTTGGTCGGTAGCTCCTACGAGCAGTACTTC

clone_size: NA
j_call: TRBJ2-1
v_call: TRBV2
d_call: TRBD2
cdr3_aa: CASSARLAGHNEQFF
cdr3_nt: TGTGCCAGCAGTGCTCGACTAGCGGGTCACAATGAGCAGTTCTTC

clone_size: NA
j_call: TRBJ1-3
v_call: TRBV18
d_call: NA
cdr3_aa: CASSPDRRSGNTIYF
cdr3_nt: TGTGCCAGCTCACCGGACAGACGCTCTGGAAACACCATATATTTT

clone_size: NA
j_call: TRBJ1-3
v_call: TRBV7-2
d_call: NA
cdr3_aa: CASSPGRSNTIYF
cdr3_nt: TGTGCCAGCAGCCCCGGGAGGTCTAACACCATATATTTT

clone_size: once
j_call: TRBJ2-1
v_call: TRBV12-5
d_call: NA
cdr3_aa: CASGGWASSGREQFF
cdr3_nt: TGTGCTAGTGGTGGGTGGGCTAGTTCTGGTAGGGAGCAGTTCTTC

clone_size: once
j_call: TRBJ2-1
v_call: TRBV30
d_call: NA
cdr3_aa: CAWNAGSSYNEQFF
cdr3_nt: TGTGCCTGGAACGCGGGAAGCTCCTACAATGAGCAGTTCTTC

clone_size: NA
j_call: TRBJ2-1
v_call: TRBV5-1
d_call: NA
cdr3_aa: CASSLVTARSSYNEQFF
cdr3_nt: TGCGCCAGCAGCTTGGTAACGGCGAGGAGCTCCTACAATGAGCAGTTCTTC

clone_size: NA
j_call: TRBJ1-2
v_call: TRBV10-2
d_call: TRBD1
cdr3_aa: CASSPGTEYGYTF
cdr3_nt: TGCGCCAGCAGCCCCGGGACAGAATATGGCTACACCTTC

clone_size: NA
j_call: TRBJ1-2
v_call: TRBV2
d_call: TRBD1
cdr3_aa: CASSPTGGHGYTF
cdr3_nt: TGTGCCAGCAGTCCGACAGGGGGCCATGGCTACACCTTC

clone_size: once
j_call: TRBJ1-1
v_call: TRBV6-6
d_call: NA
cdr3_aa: CASSPAGTLVAFF
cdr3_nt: TGTGCCAGCAGTCCTGCTGGGACATTGGTAGCTTTCTTT

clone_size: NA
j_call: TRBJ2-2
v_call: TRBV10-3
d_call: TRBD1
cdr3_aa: CAISPSGTGSFGTGELFF
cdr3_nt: TGTGCCATCAGCCCATCCGGGACAGGGTCATTTGGCACCGGGGAGCTGTTTTTT

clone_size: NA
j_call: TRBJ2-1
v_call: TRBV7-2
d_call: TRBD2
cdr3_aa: CASSLGGLAGNEQFF
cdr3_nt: TGTGCCAGCAGCTTAGGAGGACTAGCAGGGAATGAGCAGTTCTTC

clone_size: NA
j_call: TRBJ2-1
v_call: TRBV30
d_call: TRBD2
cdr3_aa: CAWSAWTSGRYNEQFF
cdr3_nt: TGTGCCTGGAGTGCGTGGACTAGCGGGAGATACAATGAGCAGTTCTTC

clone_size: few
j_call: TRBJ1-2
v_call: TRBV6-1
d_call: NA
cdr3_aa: CASSLVDTGNYGYTF
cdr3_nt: TGTGCCAGCAGTTTGGTCGACACTGGGAACTATGGCTACACCTTC

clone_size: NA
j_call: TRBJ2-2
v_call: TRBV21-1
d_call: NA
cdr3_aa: CASSAGVLGGTGELFF
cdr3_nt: TGTGCCAGCAGCGCAGGGGTCTTGGGAGGCACCGGGGAGCTGTTTTTT

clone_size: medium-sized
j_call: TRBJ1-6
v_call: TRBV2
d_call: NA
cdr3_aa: CASSLTGTGNSPLHF
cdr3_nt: TGTGCCAGCAGTCTTACCGGGACGGGAAATTCACCCCTCCACTTT

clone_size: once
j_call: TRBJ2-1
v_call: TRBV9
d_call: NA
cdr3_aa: CASSQWGPPNEQFF
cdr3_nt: TGTGCCAGCAGCCAGTGGGGCCCGCCAAATGAGCAGTTCTTC

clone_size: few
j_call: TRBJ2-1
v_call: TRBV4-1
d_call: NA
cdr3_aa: CASSQLTSVYNEQFF
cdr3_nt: TGCGCCAGCAGCCAACTCACGTCAGTCTACAATGAGCAGTTCTTC

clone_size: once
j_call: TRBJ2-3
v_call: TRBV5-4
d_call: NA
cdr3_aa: CASSFGGRTDTQYF
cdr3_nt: TGTGCCAGCAGTTTTGGGGGGCGCACAGATACGCAGTATTTT

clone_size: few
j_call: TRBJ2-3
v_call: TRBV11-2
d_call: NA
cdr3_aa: CASSLNGPRGDTQYF
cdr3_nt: TGTGCCAGCAGCTTAAATGGTCCGCGCGGAGATACGCAGTATTTT

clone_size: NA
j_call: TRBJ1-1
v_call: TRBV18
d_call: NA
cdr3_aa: CASSPVTGLNTEAFF
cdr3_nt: TGTGCCAGCTCACCAGTCACGGGATTGAACACTGAAGCTTTCTTT

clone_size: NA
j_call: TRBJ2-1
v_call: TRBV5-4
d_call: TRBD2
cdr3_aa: CASSLRLAGPPGHEQFF
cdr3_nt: TGTGCCAGCAGCTTGCGGCTAGCGGGGCCCCCGGGGCATGAGCAGTTCTTC

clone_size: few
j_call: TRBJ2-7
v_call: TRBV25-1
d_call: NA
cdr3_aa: CASSGWGYDSQVSYEQYF
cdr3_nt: TGTGCCAGCAGTGGGTGGGGTTATGACAGCCAGGTTTCCTACGAGCAGTACTTC

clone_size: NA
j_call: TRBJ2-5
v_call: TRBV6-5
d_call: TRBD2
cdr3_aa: CASSYRTSGGKETQYF
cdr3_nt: TGTGCCAGCAGTTACAGGACTAGCGGGGGAAAAGAGACCCAGTACTTC

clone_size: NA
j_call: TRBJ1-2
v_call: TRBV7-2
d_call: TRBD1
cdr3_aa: CASSSPGTRQGAGYTF
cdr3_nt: TGTGCCAGCAGCTCCCCGGGAACAAGACAGGGGGCTGGCTACACCTTC

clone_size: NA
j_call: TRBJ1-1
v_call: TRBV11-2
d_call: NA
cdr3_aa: CASSHWQNTEAFF
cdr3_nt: TGTGCCAGCAGCCATTGGCAGAACACTGAAGCTTTCTTT

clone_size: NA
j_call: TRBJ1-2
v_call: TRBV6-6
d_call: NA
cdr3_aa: CASSSDTRSGYTF
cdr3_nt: TGTGCCAGCAGCTCCGACACCCGGTCTGGCTACACCTTC

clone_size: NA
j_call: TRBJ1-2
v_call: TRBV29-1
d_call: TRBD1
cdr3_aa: CSVDAGTGGSGYTF
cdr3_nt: TGCAGCGTTGATGCCGGGACAGGGGGCTCTGGCTACACCTTC

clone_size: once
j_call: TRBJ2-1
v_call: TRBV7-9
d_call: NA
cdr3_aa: CASSPKTGTLYNEQFF
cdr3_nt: TGTGCCAGCAGCCCTAAAACCGGGACTCTATACAATGAGCAGTTCTTC

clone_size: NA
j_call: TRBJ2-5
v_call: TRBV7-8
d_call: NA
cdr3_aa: CASSPRGETQYF
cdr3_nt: TGTGCCAGCAGCCCCAGGGGAGAGACCCAGTACTTC

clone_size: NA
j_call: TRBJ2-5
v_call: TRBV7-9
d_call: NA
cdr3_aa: CASSLGTAQETQYF
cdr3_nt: TGTGCCAGCAGCTTAGGGACCGCCCAAGAGACCCAGTACTTC

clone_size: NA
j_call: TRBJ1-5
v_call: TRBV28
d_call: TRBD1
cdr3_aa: CASSPGQVGNQPQHF
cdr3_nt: TGTGCCAGCAGCCCCGGACAGGTGGGCAATCAGCCCCAGCATTTT

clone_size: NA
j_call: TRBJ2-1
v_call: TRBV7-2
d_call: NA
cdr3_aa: CASSLLKEQFF
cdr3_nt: TGTGCCAGCAGTCTCTTGAAAGAGCAGTTCTTC